Below are 10 T cell receptor beta chains sequenced from a single sample in a study of Ad26.COV2.S vaccination and SARS-CoV-2 variants. The protocol was immunoSEQ multiplex PCR, while the TCRdb copy is restricted to in-frame clones and leaves out a portion. The sample shows a few hundred thousand clones, around 92% of them seen only once. Treatment: roughly 20 received Ad26.COV2.S at low or high dose, single or two shots; about 5 received placebo; per-sample allocation not given. Collection of samples fell on day 63 after the first vaccine or placebo injection. Material: peripheral blood, obtained in a trial of Ad26.COV2.S vaccine versus placebo. All receptors derive from a person aged 18-60 years who received the Ad26.COV2.S COVID-19 vaccine or a placebo.

This clone came up once. The CDR3 DNA is TGTGCCAGCAGCGCCGACATGGGGATCTACGAGCAGTACTTC. Translated: CASSADMGIYEQYF. V and J are TRBV21-1 and TRBJ2-7. TRBV21-1 is a pseudogene locus. This CDR3 contains 14 residues.

The chain combines TRBV5-6 with TRBJ2-7; D gene unclear. V was pared by 1 base and J by 2 bases, with 10 bases between. This CDR3 spans 14 amino acids. CDR1 SGHDT and CDR2 YYEEEE come from the germline V gene. CDR3 in amino acids: CASSLSRAPYEQYF. For the CDR3, the DNA is TGTGCCAGCAGCTTGTCTAGGGCGCCCTACGAGCAGTACTTC.

In nucleotides, the CDR3 is TGTGCCAGTAGTATAGAAGTTCGCTCTCCCTCCGAGCAGTACTTC. Its translation is CASSIEVRSPSEQYF. V is TRBV19 and J is TRBJ2-7, with no clear D. V was shortened by 0 bases and J by 6 bases, with 15 bases between the two germline ends. The CDR3 consists of 15 residues. Per germline, CDR1 LNHDA and CDR2 SQIVND (reference sequence).

The chain is built from TRBV27 and TRBJ2-7; perhaps TRBD2 as D (5 bases). The CDR3 covers 14 residues. The germline gives CDR1 MNHEY, CDR2 SMNVEV (reference sequence). The ends were cut back, 5 bases at V and 3 bases at J, with 14 bases in the middle. The CDR3 DNA reads as TGTGCCAGCAGTACGAGGGTTAAAGACTACGAGCAGTACTTC. It encodes CASSTRVKDYEQYF.

The chain has TRBV12-2 and TRBJ2-2; the table assigns TRBD1, which was not confirmed against the DNA. TRBV12-2 is annotated as a pseudogene. The CDR3 covers 16 residues. The CDR3: CASRFRQGTYTGELFF. CDR3 in DNA: TGTGCAAGTCGCTTCCGACAGGGAACATACACCGGGGAGCTGTTTTTT.

As regards this clone: Other DNA sequences in this sample translate to the same CDR3. The chain is built from TRBV5-4 and TRBJ1-4, with D hard to call. The CDR3 has 12 residues. Trimming left V 4 bases short and J 8 bases short, with 9 bases between. Germline V gives CDR1 SGHNT, CDR2 YYREEE (reference sequence). In DNA form, the CDR3 reads TGTGCCAGCAGCCTGGTTGGGGAAAAACTGTTTTTT. Its protein product is CASSLVGEKLFF.

V and J are TRBV5-4 and TRBJ2-5, with TRBD2 matching over 8 bases. CDR3 size: 15 residues. V was clipped by 0 bases and J by 4 bases; unmatched bases: 5. CDR1 is SGHNT, CDR2 YYREEE, per germline (reference sequence). Written as DNA, the CDR3 is TGTGCCAGCAGCTTGGGGGCGGGGGGAGGAGAGACCCAGTACTTC. Protein: CASSLGAGGGETQYF.

The V call is TRBV25-1, the J call TRBJ1-1; D is possibly TRBD1 (5 bases). The V end lost 0 bases, the J end lost 2 bases, and 10 bases lay between the germline ends. Germline lookup yields CDR1 MGHDK and CDR2 SYGVNS. CDR3 size: 15 residues. Written as DNA, the CDR3 is TGTGCCAGCAGTGAATATATGACAGATAACACTGAAGCTTTCTTT. Translated: CASSEYMTDNTEAFF.

The V and J genes are TRBV6-5 and TRBJ2-1, with D perhaps TRBD1 (5 bases). This CDR3 contains 14 residues. The V end lost 2 bases, the J end lost 2 bases, and 7 bases lay between the germline ends. The V gene's germline CDR1 is MNHEY and CDR2 SVGAGI. In DNA form, the CDR3 reads TGTGCCAGCAGTTACGGCAGGGCCTACAATGAGCAGTTCTTC. Its translation is CASSYGRAYNEQFF.

In its sample, this clone was seen a few times. The chain uses TRBV4-3 and TRBJ1-2; D call uncertain. Looked up from germline, CDR1 is LGHNA and CDR2 is YSLEER. Trimming shortened V by 3 bases and J by 1 base, and 6 bases separated the two germline ends. CDR3 length equals 13 residues. CDR3 loop: CASSHRGNYGYTF. In DNA, the CDR3 is TGCGCCAGCAGCCATCGGGGTAACTATGGCTACACCTTC.